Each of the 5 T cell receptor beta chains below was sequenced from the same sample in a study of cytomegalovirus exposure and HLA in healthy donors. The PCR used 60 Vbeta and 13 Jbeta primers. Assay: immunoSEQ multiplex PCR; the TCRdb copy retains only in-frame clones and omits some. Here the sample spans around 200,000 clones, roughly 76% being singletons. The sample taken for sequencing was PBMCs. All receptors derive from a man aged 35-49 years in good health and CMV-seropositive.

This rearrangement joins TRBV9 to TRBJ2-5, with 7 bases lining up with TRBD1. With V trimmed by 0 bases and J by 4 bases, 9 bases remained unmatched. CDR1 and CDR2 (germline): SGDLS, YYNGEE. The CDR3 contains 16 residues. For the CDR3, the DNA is TGTGCCAGCAGCGTAGGGCTCCTGACAGGGTTAGAGACCCAGTACTTC. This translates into CASSVGLLTGLETQYF.

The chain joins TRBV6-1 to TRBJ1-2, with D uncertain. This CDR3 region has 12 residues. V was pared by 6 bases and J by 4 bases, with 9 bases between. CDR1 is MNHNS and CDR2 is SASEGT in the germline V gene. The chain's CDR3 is CASRNQLYGYTF. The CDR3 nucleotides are TGTGCCAGCAGGAACCAACTCTATGGCTACACCTTC.

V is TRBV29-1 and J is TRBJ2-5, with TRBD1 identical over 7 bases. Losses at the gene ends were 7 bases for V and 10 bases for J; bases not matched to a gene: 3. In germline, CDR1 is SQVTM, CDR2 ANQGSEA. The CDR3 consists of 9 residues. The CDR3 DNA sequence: TGCAGCGCCGACAGGGTCCAGTACTTC. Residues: CSADRVQYF. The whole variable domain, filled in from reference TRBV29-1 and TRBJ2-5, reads SAVISQKPSRDICQRGTSLTIQCQVDSQVTMMFWYRQQPGQSLTLIATANQGSEATYESGFVIDKFPISRPNLTFSTLTVSNMSPEDSSIYLCSADRVQYFGPGTRLLVL.

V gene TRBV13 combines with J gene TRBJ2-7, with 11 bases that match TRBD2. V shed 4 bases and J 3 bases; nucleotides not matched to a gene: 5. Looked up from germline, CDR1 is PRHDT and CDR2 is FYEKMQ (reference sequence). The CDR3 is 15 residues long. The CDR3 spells CASSSGLAGVYEQYF. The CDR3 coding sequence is TGTGCCAGCAGCTCCGGACTAGCGGGTGTCTACGAGCAGTACTTC.

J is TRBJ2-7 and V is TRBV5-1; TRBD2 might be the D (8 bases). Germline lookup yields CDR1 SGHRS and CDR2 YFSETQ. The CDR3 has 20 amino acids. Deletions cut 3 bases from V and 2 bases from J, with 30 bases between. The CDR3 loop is CASSYGDSIMGTSRTYEQYF. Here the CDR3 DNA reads TGCGCCAGCAGCTACGGGGACAGCATAATGGGGACTAGTCGCACCTACGAGCAGTACTTC.